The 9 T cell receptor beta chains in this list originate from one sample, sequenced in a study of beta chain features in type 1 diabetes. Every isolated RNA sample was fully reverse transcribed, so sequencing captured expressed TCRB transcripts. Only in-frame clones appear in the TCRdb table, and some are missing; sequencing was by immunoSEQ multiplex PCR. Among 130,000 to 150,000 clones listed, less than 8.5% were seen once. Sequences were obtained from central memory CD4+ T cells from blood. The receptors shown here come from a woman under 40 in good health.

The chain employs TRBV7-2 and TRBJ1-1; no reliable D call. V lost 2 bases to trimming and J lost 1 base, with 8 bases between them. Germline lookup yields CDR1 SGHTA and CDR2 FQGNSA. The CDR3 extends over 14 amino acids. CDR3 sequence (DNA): TGTGCCAGCAGCTTAATGCCAGGGAACACTGAAGCTTTCTTT. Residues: CASSLMPGNTEAFF.

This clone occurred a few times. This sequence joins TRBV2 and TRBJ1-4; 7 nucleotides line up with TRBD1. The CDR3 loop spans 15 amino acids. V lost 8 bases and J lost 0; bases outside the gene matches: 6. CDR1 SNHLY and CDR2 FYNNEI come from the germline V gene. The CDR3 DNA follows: TGTGCCAGCCGTCGACAGGGTCCAACTAATGAAAAACTGTTTTTT. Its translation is CASRRQGPTNEKLFF.

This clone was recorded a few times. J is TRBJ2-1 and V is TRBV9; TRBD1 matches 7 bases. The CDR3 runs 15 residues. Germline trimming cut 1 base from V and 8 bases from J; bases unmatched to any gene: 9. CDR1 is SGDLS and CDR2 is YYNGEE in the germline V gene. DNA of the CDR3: TGTGCCAGCAGCGTATACCAGACAGGGACCGATGAGCAGTTCTTC. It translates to CASSVYQTGTDEQFF.

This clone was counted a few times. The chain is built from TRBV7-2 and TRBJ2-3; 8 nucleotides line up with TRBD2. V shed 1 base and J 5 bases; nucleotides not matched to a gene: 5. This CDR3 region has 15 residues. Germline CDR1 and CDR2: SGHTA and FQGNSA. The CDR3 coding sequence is TGTGCCAGCAGCTTAGACCGGCTAGCGGGAGATACGCAGTATTTT. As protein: CASSLDRLAGDTQYF.

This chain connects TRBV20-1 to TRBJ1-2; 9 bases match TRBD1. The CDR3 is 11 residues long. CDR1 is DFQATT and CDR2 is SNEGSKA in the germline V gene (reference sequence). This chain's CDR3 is CSADRGAGYTF. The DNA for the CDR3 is TGCAGCGCCGACAGGGGGGCTGGCTACACCTTC.

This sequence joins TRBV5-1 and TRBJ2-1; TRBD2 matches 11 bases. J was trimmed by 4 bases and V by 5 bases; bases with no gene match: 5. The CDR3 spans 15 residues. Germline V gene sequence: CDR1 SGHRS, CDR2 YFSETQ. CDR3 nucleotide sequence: TGCGCCAGCAGGCGGACTAGCGGGCAATACAATGAGCAGTTCTTC. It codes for CASRRTSGQYNEQFF.

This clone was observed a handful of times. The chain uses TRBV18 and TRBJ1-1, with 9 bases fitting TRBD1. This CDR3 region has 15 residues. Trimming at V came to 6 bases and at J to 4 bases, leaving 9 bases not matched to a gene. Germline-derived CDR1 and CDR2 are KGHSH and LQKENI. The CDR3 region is CASSPRTGVVTEAFF. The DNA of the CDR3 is TGTGCCAGCTCCCCCCGGACAGGGGTGGTCACTGAAGCTTTCTTT.

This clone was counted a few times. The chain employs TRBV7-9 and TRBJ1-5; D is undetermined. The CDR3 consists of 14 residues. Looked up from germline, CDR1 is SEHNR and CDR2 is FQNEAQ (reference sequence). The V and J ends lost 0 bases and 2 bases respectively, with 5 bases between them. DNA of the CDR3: TGTGCCAGCAGCTTAGCGAGTGGCAATCAGCCCCAGCATTTT. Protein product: CASSLASGNQPQHF. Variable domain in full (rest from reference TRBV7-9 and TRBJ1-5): DTGVSQNPRHKITKRGQNVTFRCDPISEHNRLYWYRQTLGQGPEFLTYFQNEAQLEKSRLLSDRFSAERPKGSFSTLEIQRTEQGDSAMYLCASSLASGNQPQHFGDGTRLSIL.

In nucleotides, the CDR3 is TGTGCCAGCAGCTTTGGACTCTCCGGGGCCAACGTCCTGACTTTC. Translation: CASSFGLSGANVLTF. This chain joins TRBV7-8 and TRBJ2-6, with TRBD2 as a possible D gene (5 bases). Germline CDR1 reads SGHVS; CDR2 reads FQNEAQ. V lost 3 bases to trimming and J lost 4 bases, with 10 bases between them. CDR3 length equals 15 residues.